The present TCR beta chain was sequenced within a study of patients and donors after allogeneic stem cell transplantation. Each CDR3 protein gets one entry after TCRdb re-called the RT-PCR reads with MiXCR. The sample lists about 210,000 distinct CDR3 sequences, about 38% seen once, with 9.5% to 13% in the top ten. This clonotype was detected only a few times. Trimming shortened V by 1 base and J by 0 bases, and 9 bases separated the two germline ends. The CDR3 runs 15 residues. Germline-derived CDR1 and CDR2 are DFQATT and SNEGSKA (reference sequence). The chain couples TRBV20-1 to TRBJ1-4, with unresolved D. Source material: blood, either unsorted or a sorted T cell fraction (not recorded which). The TCR was taken from a human donor who was either an allogeneic HSCT recipient or a stem cell or donor lymphocyte infusion donor (not recorded which). It is not recorded whose cells these are; they may come from a transplant donor. The CDR3 sequence: CSARGGAATNEKLFF. CDR3 DNA sequence: TGCAGTGCTAGAGGCGGAGCAGCAACTAATGAAAAACTGTTTTTT.